The following is a T cell receptor beta chain sequence with its context. Sequencing was performed with immunoSEQ multiplex PCR; in TCRdb, only in-frame clones are kept and a portion is missing. The repertoire holds 100,000 to 110,000 clones, with 80% to 95% as singletons. The source of the sample is a study of OX40 agonist ivuxolimab in advanced cancers. Study as a whole: The patients received ivuxolimab by intravenous route every 2 weeks at 0.01 to 10 mg/kg.

Per germline, CDR1 SGDLS and CDR2 YYNGEE. The CDR3 spans 15 residues. The V and J ends lost 1 base and 1 base respectively, with 8 bases between them. The chain links TRBV9 to TRBJ2-2; the D gene is possibly TRBD1 (6 bases). The material sequenced was CD4+ or CD8+ T cells sorted from blood, taken in a trial of the OX40 agonist ivuxolimab. The TCR sequence derives from an adult with an advanced solid tumor such as melanoma, head and neck, liver or kidney cancer. DNA of the CDR3: TGTGCCAGCAGCGTATCGGGACAGAACACCGGGGAGCTGTTTTTT. Its translation: CASSVSGQNTGELFF.